The sequence of this T cell receptor (beta chain) was determined in a study of radiation and T cells in renal cell carcinoma. About the study: Nephrectomy followed 15 Gy stereotactic body radiation by 4 weeks.

The protocol was immunoSEQ multiplex PCR, while the TCRdb copy is restricted to in-frame clones and leaves out a portion. The sample shows some 130,000 clones, roughly 77% of them seen only once. V was pared by 1 base and J by 5 bases, with 9 bases between. Germline V gene sequence: CDR1 SGHDN, CDR2 FVKESK. The length of the CDR3 is 13 residues. As to time point: blood 2 weeks post-SBRT. Stated treatment: 15 Gy SBRT to primary tumor, nephrectomy 4 weeks later. The patient's renal cell carcinoma had clear cell pathology. The TCR was taken from an older woman with renal cell carcinoma. The chain combines TRBV14 with TRBJ2-7; D uncertain. Sequencing used blood, obtained from a patient whose treatment included radiotherapy and nephrectomy. In nucleotides, the CDR3 is TGTGCCAGCAGCCAAGGTATCCGGGACGAGCAGTACTTC. This codes for CASSQGIRDEQYF.